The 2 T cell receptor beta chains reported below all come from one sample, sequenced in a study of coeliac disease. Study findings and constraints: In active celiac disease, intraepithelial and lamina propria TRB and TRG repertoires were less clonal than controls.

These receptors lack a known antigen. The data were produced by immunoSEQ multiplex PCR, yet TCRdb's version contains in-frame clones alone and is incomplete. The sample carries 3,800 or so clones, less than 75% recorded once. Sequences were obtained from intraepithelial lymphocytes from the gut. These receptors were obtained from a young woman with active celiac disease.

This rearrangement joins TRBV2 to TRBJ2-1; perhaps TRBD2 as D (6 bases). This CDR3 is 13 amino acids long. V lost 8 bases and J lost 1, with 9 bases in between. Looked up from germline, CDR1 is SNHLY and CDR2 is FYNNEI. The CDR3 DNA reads TGTGCCAGCCCTAGCGAATCCTACAATGAGCAGTTCTTC. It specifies CASPSESYNEQFF.

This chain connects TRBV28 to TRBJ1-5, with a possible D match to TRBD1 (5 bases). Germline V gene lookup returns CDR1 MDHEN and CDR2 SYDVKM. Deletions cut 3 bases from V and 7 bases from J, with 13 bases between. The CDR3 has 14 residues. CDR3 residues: CASSFPDSFQPQHF. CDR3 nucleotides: TGTGCCAGCAGTTTTCCCGACAGTTTCCAGCCCCAGCATTTT.